Sequencing of this T cell receptor (beta chain) was carried out in a study of T-cell memory formation after mild COVID-19. Overall study results and limits: Cross-reactive memory appears to have joined, as suggested by some responding clones showing up in pre-infection memory.

MiXCR, applied by TCRdb to the 5' RACE reads, yields one record per CDR3 protein. The sample contains tens of thousands of distinct CDR3 sequences, about a tenth of which appear only once. CDR1 is SGHTA and CDR2 is FQGNSA in the germline V gene. V lost 2 bases and J lost 1, with 7 bases in between. The CDR3 is 14 amino acids. Turning to this clonotype: Its target is not known.

The sequencing sample was made of PBMCs or a T cell subset sorted from them (not recorded which). This sequence was found in a man aged 18 to 35 who had mild COVID-19 (a few samples of this study predate the infection). Cell type and time point are not known. The chain couples TRBV7-2 to TRBJ2-3; either TRBD1 or TRBD2 may supply D (5 bases each). CDR3 region: CASSLRGGTDTQYF. CDR3 bases: TGTGCCAGCAGCTTAAGAGGGGGCACAGATACGCAGTATTTT.